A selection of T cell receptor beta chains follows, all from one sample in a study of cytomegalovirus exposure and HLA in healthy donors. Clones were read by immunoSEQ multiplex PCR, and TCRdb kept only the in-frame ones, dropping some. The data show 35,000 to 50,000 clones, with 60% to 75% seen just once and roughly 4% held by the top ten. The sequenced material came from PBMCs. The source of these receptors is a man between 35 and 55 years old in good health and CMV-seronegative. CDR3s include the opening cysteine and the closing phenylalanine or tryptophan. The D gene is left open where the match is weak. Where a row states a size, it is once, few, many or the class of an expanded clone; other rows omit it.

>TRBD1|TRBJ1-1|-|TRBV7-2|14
TGTGCCAGCAGCTTAGGGACAGGGTTTACTGAAGCTTTCTTT
CASSLGTGFTEAFF
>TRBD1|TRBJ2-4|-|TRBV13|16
TGTGCCAGCAGCTTACAGGGGGCGATAGCCAAAAACATTCAGTACTTC
CASSLQGAIAKNIQYF
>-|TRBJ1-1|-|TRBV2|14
TGTGCCAGCAGATCAGGGAGGAGTATCACTGAAGCTTTCTTT
CASRSGRSITEAFF
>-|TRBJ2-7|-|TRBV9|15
TGTGCCAGCAGCGCGCCCGGGACTTCGGGAAACGAGCAGTACTTC
CASSAPGTSGNEQYF
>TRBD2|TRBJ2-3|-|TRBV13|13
TGTGCCAGCAGCCTCTCGATGAGCGGGGAATCGTATTTT
CASSLSMSGESYF
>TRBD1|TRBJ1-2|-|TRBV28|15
TGTGCCAGCAGTTCCCAGGACAGGGGGCGGGGGGGCTACACCTTC
CASSSQDRGRGGYTF
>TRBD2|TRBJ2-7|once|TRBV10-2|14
TGCGCCAGCAGCCGGACTAGCGGTCCCTACGAGCAGTACTTC
CASSRTSGPYEQYF
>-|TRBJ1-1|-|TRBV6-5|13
TGTGCCAGCAGCTTCACGGGAAACACTGAAGCTTTCTTT
CASSFTGNTEAFF
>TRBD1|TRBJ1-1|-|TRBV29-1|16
TGCAGCGTTGTTAGGACAGGGGGAATAGGCAGCACTGAAGCTTTCTTT
CSVVRTGGIGSTEAFF
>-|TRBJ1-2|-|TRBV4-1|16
TGCGCCAGCGGAAATTGGGACACTTGGACTAACTATGGCTACACCTTC
CASGNWDTWTNYGYTF
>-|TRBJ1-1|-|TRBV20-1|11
TGCAGTGCTAGACCTAACACTGAAGCTTTCTTT
CSARPNTEAFF